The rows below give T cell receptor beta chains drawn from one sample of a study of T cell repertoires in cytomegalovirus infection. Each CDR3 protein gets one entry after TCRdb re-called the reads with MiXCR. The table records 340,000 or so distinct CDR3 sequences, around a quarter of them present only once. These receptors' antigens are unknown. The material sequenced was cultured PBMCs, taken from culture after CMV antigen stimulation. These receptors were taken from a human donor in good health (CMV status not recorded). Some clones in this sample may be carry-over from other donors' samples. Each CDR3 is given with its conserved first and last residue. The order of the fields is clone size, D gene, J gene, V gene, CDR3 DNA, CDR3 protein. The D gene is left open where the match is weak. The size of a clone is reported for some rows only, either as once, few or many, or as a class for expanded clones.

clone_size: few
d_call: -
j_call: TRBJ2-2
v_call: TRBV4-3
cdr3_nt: TGCGCCAGCAGCCAAGACCCCGAGACCGGGGAGCTGTTTTTT
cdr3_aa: CASSQDPETGELFF

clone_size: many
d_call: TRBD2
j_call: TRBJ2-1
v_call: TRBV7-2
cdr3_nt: TGTGCCAGCAGCTTAGTTCCTAGCGGGAAAGCGGAGCAGTTCTTC
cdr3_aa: CASSLVPSGKAEQFF

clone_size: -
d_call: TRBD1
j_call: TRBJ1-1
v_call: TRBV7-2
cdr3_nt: TGTGCCAGCAGCGCGGACAGGGGAACGGCTGAAGCTTTCTTT
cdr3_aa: CASSADRGTAEAFF

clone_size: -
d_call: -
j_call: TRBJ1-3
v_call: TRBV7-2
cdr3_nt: TGTGCCAGCAGCTTAGACAGGGTAAAAGGAAACACCATATATTTT
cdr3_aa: CASSLDRVKGNTIYF

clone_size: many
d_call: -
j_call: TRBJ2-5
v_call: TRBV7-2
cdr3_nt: TGTGCCAGCAGCTTACGGGCAGGGGAAGAGACCCAGTACTTC
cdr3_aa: CASSLRAGEETQYF

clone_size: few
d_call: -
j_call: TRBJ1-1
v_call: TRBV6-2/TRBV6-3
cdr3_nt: TGTGCCAGCAGCCGGTCAAGGTCCACTGAAGCTTTCTTT
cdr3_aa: CASSRSRSTEAFF

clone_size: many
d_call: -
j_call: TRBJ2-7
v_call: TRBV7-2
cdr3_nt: TGTGCCAGCAGCTTAGGGCAGAAGACCTACGAGCAGTACTTC
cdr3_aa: CASSLGQKTYEQYF

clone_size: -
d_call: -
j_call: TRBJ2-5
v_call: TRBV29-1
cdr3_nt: TGCAGCGTTGAGGAAGAGACCCAGTACTTC
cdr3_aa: CSVEEETQYF

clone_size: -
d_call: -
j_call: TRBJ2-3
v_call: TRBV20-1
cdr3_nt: TGCAGTGCCAATGGGCCAGAGGGGGATAGCACAGATACGCAGTATTTT
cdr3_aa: CSANGPEGDSTDTQYF

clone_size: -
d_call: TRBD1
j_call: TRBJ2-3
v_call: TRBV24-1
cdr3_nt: TGTGCCACCAGTGAACCCGGGACAGGGTTAAATACGCAGTATTTT
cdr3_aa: CATSEPGTGLNTQYF

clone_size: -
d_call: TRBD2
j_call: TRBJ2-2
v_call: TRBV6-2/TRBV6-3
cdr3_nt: TGTGCCAGCAGGCCCCAGACTCCCGGGACTAGCGGGAGTAGTGGTACTGGGGCCGGGGAGCTGTTTTTT
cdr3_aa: CASRPQTPGTSGSSGTGAGELFF

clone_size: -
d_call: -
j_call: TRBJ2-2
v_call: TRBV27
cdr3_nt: TGTGCCAGCAGTCTATTGACACCAGCGAACACCGGGGAGCTGTTTTTT
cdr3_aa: CASSLLTPANTGELFF

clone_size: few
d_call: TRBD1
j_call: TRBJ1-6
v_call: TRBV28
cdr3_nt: TGTGCCAGCAGTTTGGACAGGGTAACACCCCTCCACTTT
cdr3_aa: CASSLDRVTPLHF

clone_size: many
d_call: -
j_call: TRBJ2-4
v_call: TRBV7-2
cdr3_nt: TGTGCCAGCAGCTCCAAAGGGGGTTTAGCCAAAAACATTCAGTACTTC
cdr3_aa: CASSSKGGLAKNIQYF

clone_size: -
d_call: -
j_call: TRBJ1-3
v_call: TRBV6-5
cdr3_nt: TGTGCCAGCAGTTATAAGTCAGGGTTTAACGCTGGAAACACCATATATTTT
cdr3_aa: CASSYKSGFNAGNTIYF

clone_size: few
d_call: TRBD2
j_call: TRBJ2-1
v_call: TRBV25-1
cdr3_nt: TGTGCCAGCAGTGATTGGGCTAGCGGGAAAAGTAATGAGCAGTTCTTC
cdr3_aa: CASSDWASGKSNEQFF

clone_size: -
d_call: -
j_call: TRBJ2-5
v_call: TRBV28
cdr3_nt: TGTGCCAGCAGTCTTCCCCCGCCACTGCAAGAGACCCAGTACTTC
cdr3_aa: CASSLPPPLQETQYF

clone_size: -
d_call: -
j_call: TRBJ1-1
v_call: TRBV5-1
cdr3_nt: TGCGCCAGCAGCTTGGCGGAGAGGGACACTGAAGCTTTCTTT
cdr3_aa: CASSLAERDTEAFF

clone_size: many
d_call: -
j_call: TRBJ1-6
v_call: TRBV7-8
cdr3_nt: TGTGCCAGCAGTTCGGTTATGAGGGGATCACCCCTCCACTTT
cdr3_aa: CASSSVMRGSPLHF

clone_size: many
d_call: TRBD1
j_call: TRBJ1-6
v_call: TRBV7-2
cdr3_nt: TGTGCCAGCAGTTTAGACAGGGGGAATTCACCCCTCCACTTT
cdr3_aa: CASSLDRGNSPLHF

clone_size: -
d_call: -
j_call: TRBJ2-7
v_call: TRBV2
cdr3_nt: TGTGCCAGCGCGTTAAATACCTACGAGCAGTACTTC
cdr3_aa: CASALNTYEQYF

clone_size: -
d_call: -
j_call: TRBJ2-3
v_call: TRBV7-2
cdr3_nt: TGTGCCAGCAGCGCACTAGCCGGGTCGGATACGCAGTATTTT
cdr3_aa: CASSALAGSDTQYF

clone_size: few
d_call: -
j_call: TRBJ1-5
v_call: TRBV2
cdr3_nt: TGTGCCAGCAGGGCGGGCACTAGCAATCAGCCCCAGCATTTT
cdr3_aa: CASRAGTSNQPQHF

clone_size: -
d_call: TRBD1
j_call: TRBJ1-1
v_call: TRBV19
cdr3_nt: TGTGCCAGTAGTCCGGGACAGGGGAAGATGAACACTGAAGCTTTCTTT
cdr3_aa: CASSPGQGKMNTEAFF

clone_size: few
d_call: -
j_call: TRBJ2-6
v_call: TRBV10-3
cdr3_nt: TGTGCCATCAGTGAAAATACCGGGGCTCCGACTGGGGCCAACGTCCTGACTTTC
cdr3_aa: CAISENTGAPTGANVLTF

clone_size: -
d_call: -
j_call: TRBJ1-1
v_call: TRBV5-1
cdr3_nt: TGCGCCAGCAGCTTGACGAGGTCTGTAGAAGCTTTCTTT
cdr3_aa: CASSLTRSVEAFF

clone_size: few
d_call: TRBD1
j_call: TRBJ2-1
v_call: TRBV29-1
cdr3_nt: TGCAGCACCCCGGGACAGTTCGATCACCCCAAGTTCTTC
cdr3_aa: CSTPGQFDHPKFF

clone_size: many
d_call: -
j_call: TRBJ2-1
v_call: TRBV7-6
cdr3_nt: TGTGCCAGCAGCTTCCTAGCGCGCCGGGGGAATGAGCAGTTCTTC
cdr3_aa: CASSFLARRGNEQFF

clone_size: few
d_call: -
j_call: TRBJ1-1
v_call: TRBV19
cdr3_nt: TGTGCCAGTAGTATCCGCTCGACGGTAGACCCTGAAGCTTTCTTT
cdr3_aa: CASSIRSTVDPEAFF

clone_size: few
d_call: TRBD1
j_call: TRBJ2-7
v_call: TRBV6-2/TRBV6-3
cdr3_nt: TGTGCCAGCAGTTACTTGGGACAGCACTACGAGCAGTACTTC
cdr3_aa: CASSYLGQHYEQYF

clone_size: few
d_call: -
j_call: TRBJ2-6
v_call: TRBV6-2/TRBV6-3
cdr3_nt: TGTGCCAGCATCCCGGGACAAGGAAGCCCAGGCCCCAACGTCCTGACTTTC
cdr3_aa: CASIPGQGSPGPNVLTF

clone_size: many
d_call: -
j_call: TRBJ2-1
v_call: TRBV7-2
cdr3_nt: TGTGCCAGCAGCTTTATCACTGCCGTGGGTGGTGAGCAGTTCTTC
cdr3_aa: CASSFITAVGGEQFF

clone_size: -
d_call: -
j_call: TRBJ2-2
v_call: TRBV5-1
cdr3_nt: TGCGCCAGCAGCAGTCTAGGGAGATTGAGCACCGGGGAGCTGTTTTTT
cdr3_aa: CASSSLGRLSTGELFF